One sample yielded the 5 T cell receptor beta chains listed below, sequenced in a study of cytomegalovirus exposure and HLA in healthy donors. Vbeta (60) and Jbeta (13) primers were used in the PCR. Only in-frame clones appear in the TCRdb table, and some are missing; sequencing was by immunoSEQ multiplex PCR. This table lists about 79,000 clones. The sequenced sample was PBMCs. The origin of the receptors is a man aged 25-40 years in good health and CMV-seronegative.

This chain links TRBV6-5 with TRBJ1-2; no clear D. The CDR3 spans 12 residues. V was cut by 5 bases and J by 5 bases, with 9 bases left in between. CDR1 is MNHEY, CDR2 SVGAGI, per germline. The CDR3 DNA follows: TGTGCCAGCAGTCCCGACACATATGGCTACACCTTC. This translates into CASSPDTYGYTF.

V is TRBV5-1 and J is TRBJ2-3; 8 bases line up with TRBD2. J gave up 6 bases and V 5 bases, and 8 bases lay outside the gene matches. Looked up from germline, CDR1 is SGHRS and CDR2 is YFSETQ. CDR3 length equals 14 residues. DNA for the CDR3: TGCGCCAGCAGAGGGAGCGGGAGCGGGGATACGCAGTATTTT. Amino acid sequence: CASRGSGSGDTQYF.

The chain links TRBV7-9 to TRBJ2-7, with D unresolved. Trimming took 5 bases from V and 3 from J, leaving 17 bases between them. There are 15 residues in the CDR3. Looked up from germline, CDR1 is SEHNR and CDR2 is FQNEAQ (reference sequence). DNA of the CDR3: TGTGCCAGCAGCCAGCAAGAGAGACTCGACTACGAGCAGTACTTC. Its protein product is CASSQQERLDYEQYF.

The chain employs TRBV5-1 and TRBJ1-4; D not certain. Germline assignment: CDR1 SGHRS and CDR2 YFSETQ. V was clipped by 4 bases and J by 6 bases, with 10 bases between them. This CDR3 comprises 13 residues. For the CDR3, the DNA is TGCGCCAGCAGCCCCCGAGGATATGAAAAACTGTTTTTT. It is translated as CASSPRGYEKLFF.

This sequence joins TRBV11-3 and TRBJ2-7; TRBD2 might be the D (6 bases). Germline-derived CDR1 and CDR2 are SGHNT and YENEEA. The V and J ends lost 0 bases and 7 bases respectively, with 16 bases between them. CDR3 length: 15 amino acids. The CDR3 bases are TGTGCCAGCAGCTTAGATCCCGTGGAGGGCGGAGAGCAGTACTTC. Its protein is CASSLDPVEGGEQYF. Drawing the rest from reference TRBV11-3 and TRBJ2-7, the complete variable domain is EAGVVQSPRYKIIEKKQPVAFWCNPISGHNTLYWYLQNLGQGPELLIRYENEEAVDDSQLPKDRFSAERLKGVDSTLKIQPAELGDSAVYLCASSLDPVEGGEQYFGPGTRLTVT.